These 13 T cell receptor beta chains share one sample of origin, sequenced in a study of shared clonotypes between healthy human individuals. Assay used: immunoSEQ multiplex PCR; TCRdb lists only in-frame clones, some missing. Among a few million clones listed, more than 80% were seen once. The specimen was naive CD4+ T cells from PBMCs. Subset noted: CD45RA+ positively selected. The receptors were sampled from a man aged 18 to 30 in good health. Some clones in this sample may be carry-over from other donors' samples.

This clone was counted a few times. CDR3 DNA sequence: TGCGCCAGCAGCAGAGGGACAGGGAGCGACACCATATATTTT. Residues: CASSRGTGSDTIYF. The rearrangement links TRBV5-1 to TRBJ1-3; 9 nucleotides line up with TRBD1. Germline V gene lookup returns CDR1 SGHRS and CDR2 YFSETQ. The CDR3 sequence is 14 residues long. The V gene end was trimmed by 4 bases and the J gene end by 8 bases; junction bases not matched to a gene: 7.

V is TRBV7-3 and J is TRBJ2-7; D is unresolved. Per the germline V gene, CDR1 is SGHTA and CDR2 is FQGTGA. The CDR3 consists of 13 residues. Trimming left V 0 bases short and J 7 bases short, with 10 bases between. The CDR3 region has the DNA TGTGCCAGCAGCTTAACGGGCTCGCCGGAGCAGTACTTC. It specifies CASSLTGSPEQYF.

This clone was seen just once. V is TRBV18 and J is TRBJ2-5; 8 bases map to TRBD1. With V trimmed by 6 bases and J by 4 bases, 19 bases remained unmatched. Looked up from germline, CDR1 is KGHSH and CDR2 is LQKENI. The CDR3 totals 18 residues. The CDR3 DNA reads TGTGCCAGCTCCCGCACAGACAACAGGGGGTATTCGGTAGAGACCCAGTACTTC. It translates to CASSRTDNRGYSVETQYF.

The chain combines TRBV2 with TRBJ2-2; D not resolved. Trimming removed 6 bases from V and 1 base from J, with 9 bases in between. The CDR3 is made up of 14 amino acids. Germline CDR1 and CDR2: SNHLY and FYNNEI. The CDR3 DNA reads as TGTGCCAGCAGGGTGACATTGAACACCGGGGAGCTGTTTTTT. Amino acid sequence: CASRVTLNTGELFF.

This chain links TRBV5-4 with TRBJ1-3; weak D call: TRBD1 (6 bases). Germline CDR1 and CDR2: SGHNT and YYREEE (reference sequence). The CDR3 sequence is 15 residues long. V dropped 4 bases and J dropped 2 bases, with 13 bases sitting between them. The CDR3 reads CASSPAGAAGNTIYF. CDR3 DNA: TGTGCCAGCAGCCCTGCGGGGGCCGCTGGAAACACCATATATTTT.

This clone has only one observation. The V call is TRBV9, the J call TRBJ2-5; TRBD1 aligns across 9 bases. The CDR3 sequence is 15 residues long. The germline gives CDR1 SGDLS, CDR2 YYNGEE. With V trimmed by 0 bases and J by 5 bases, 5 bases remained unmatched. The CDR3 protein is CASSVEGQGRETQYF. The CDR3 coding sequence is TGTGCCAGCAGCGTAGAGGGACAGGGTAGGGAGACCCAGTACTTC.

The chain combines TRBV28 with TRBJ2-7; D may be TRBD1 (6 bases). The CDR3 covers 14 residues. The V gene's germline CDR1 is MDHEN and CDR2 SYDVKM. V lost 5 bases and J 4 bases, leaving 15 bases between the germline ends. CDR3 nucleotide sequence: TGTGCCAGCAGTAGGGGGAAGGGCACATACGAGCAGTACTTC. Amino acid sequence: CASSRGKGTYEQYF.

CDR3 residues: CAWRQLSRPGELFF. In nucleotides, the CDR3 is TGTGCCTGGAGACAGCTATCAAGGCCCGGGGAGCTGTTTTTT. This chain joins TRBV30 and TRBJ2-2, with D hard to call. CDR1 is GTSNPN, CDR2 SVGIG, per germline (reference sequence). The CDR3 runs 14 residues. Trimming took 3 bases from V and 6 from J, leaving 14 bases between them.

The rearrangement links TRBV18 to TRBJ2-3; 8 positions agree with TRBD2. Germline CDR1 is KGHSH and CDR2 is LQKENI. V trimming: 1 base; J trimming: 0 bases; junction bases outside the gene matches: 3. CDR3 length: 16 residues. DNA of the CDR3: TGTGCCAGCTCACCACTGGCTAGCGGGAGCACAGATACGCAGTATTTT. This codes for CASSPLASGSTDTQYF.

The chain carries TRBV7-8 and TRBJ2-4, with D perhaps matching TRBD1 (5 bases). Germline values: CDR1 SGHVS, CDR2 FQNEAQ. This CDR3 contains 16 residues. The V and J ends lost 0 bases and 3 bases respectively, with 12 bases between them. CDR3 sequence (DNA): TGTGCCAGCAGCTTAGCGCTCGGCAGGGACAAAAACATTCAGTACTTC. It codes for CASSLALGRDKNIQYF.

The genes are TRBV9 and TRBJ2-5; no firm D call. In germline, CDR1 is SGDLS, CDR2 YYNGEE. This CDR3 has 13 residues. Trimming removed 1 base from V and 5 bases from J, with 9 bases in between. Written as DNA, the CDR3 is TGTGCCAGCAGCGTAAGAACCGGGGAGACCCAGTACTTC. Translated: CASSVRTGETQYF.

This clone came up once. Other DNA sequences within the sample encode an identical CDR3. The chain employs TRBV28 and TRBJ2-7; 8 nucleotides line up with TRBD2. CDR3 length equals 13 residues. The germline V gene encodes CDR1 MDHEN and CDR2 SYDVKM. After removal of 6 bases from V and 0 bases from J, the junction contained 1 base not matched to a gene. The CDR3 sequence is CASSRGGSYEQYF. The DNA of the CDR3 is TGTGCCAGCAGCCGGGGGGGCTCCTACGAGCAGTACTTC.

The J gene is TRBJ2-1, the V gene TRBV5-1; 10 nucleotides line up with TRBD2. Germline V lookup: CDR1 SGHRS, CDR2 YFSETQ. The trim removed 0 bases at V and 4 bases at J, leaving 4 bases unmatched. The CDR3 contains 16 residues. The CDR3 DNA sequence: TGCGCCAGCAGCTTGGTGGCAGCGGGGGGGTACAATGAGCAGTTCTTC. As protein: CASSLVAAGGYNEQFF. The full variable domain, in which reference TRBV5-1 and TRBJ2-1 provide the parts outside the CDR3, is KAGVTQTPRYLIKTRGQQVTLSCSPISGHRSVSWYQQTPGQGLQFLFEYFSETQRNKGNFPGRFSGRQFSNSRSEMNVSTLELGDSALYLCASSLVAAGGYNEQFFGPGTRLTVL.